These T cell receptor beta chains were read from a single sample in a study of blood T cell repertoires in COVID-19. Profiled with immunoSEQ multiplex PCR; TCRdb holds only in-frame clones, not every one. In the table there are around 52,000 clones, approximately 78% of which are singletons. Sequences were obtained from peripheral blood. These receptor sequences come from a woman older than 75 with acute or convalescent COVID-19. Both conserved end residues are part of each CDR3. The order of the fields is V gene, D gene, clone size, J gene, CDR3 protein, CDR3 DNA. D genes are given only for firm matches. Only some rows state a clone size, as once, few, many or a class for expanded clones.

TRBV5-5	TRBD2	.	TRBJ2-5	CASSNPLSGGGETQYF	TGTGCCAGCAGCAACCCACTGAGCGGGGGTGGGGAGACCCAGTACTTC
TRBV10-1	TRBD1	few	TRBJ1-1	CASSEGTASAEAFF	TGCGCCAGCAGTGAAGGGACAGCGAGCGCTGAAGCTTTCTTT
TRBV5-5	.	.	TRBJ1-5	CASSLTPQATGDQPQHF	TGTGCCAGCAGCTTGACCCCACAGGCCACGGGGGATCAGCCCCAGCATTTT
TRBV19	.	.	TRBJ2-3	CASITRQDSTDTQYF	TGTGCCAGTATAACACGACAGGATAGCACAGATACGCAGTATTTT
TRBV2	.	.	TRBJ2-2	CAKGEGGLTGELFF	TGTGCCAAGGGGGAGGGGGGCCTCACCGGGGAGCTGTTTTTT
TRBV19	TRBD2	.	TRBJ2-1	CASSTSQAGGLAYNEQFF	TGTGCCAGTAGTACGTCTCAAGCGGGAGGGTTGGCCTACAATGAGCAGTTCTTC
TRBV2	TRBD1	.	TRBJ2-5	CASSEDRTGNF	TGTGCCAGCAGTGAGGACCGGACAGGAAACTTC
TRBV6-6	TRBD1	.	TRBJ1-1	CASRDRGMNTEAFF	TGTGCCAGCAGAGACAGGGGGATGAACACTGAAGCTTTCTTT
TRBV9	TRBD2	.	TRBJ2-7	CASSAQGLAGTYEQYF	TGTGCCAGCAGCGCCCAGGGACTAGCGGGAACCTACGAGCAGTACTTC
TRBV18	TRBD1	.	TRBJ1-2	CASSPGQGRANYGYTF	TGTGCCAGCTCACCAGGACAGGGGAGAGCTAACTATGGCTACACCTTC
TRBV27	TRBD1	.	TRBJ1-6	CASRPTGASPLHF	TGTGCCAGCAGGCCGACAGGGGCATCACCCCTCCACTTT
TRBV15	.	.	TRBJ1-2	CATSILSGGARANYGYTF	TGTGCCACCAGCATTTTGTCTGGGGGGGCTAGGGCGAACTATGGCTACACCTTC
TRBV7-2	TRBD2	.	TRBJ2-1	CASSLSQRGGNEQFF	TGTGCCAGCAGCTTATCTCAGCGGGGGGGCAATGAGCAGTTCTTC
TRBV6-5	.	.	TRBJ2-3	CASSYRDGGLTDTQYF	TGTGCCAGCAGTTACAGAGACGGGGGTCTGACAGATACGCAGTATTTT
TRBV29-1	TRBD1	.	TRBJ2-5	CSVEDRGTTTQYF	TGCAGCGTTGAGGACAGGGGTACCACAACCCAGTACTTC
TRBV19	.	.	TRBJ1-3	CASSISAAAGNTIYF	TGTGCCAGTAGTATTTCGGCAGCGGCTGGAAACACCATATATTTT
TRBV28	.	.	TRBJ1-1	CASKGRTEAFF	TGTGCCAGCAAGGGGCGCACTGAAGCTTTCTTT
TRBV6-5	.	.	TRBJ2-6	CASSYAVSSGANVLTF	TGTGCCAGCAGTTACGCGGTGAGCTCTGGGGCCAACGTCCTGACTTTC
TRBV27	.	few	TRBJ2-2	CASSLRAGTGELFF	TGTGCCAGCAGTTTAAGGGCGGGCACCGGGGAGCTGTTTTTT
TRBV23-1	.	.	TRBJ1-2	CASSQDGEGDGYTF	TGCGCCAGCAGTCAAGACGGAGAGGGAGATGGCTACACCTTC